Following are 20 T cell receptor beta chains from one sample sequenced in a study of Ad26.COV2.S vaccination and SARS-CoV-2 variants. Described treatment: roughly 20 received Ad26.COV2.S at low or high dose, single or two shots; five or six received placebo; per-sample allocation not given. All samples were drawn on day 63, counting from the first vaccine or placebo injection. Sequenced by immunoSEQ multiplex PCR; TCRdb stores in-frame clones only, minus some. The sample comprises 410,000 or so clones, over 75% of which are singletons, and 9% to 15% rests with the top ten. Sequencing was performed on peripheral blood, taken in a trial of Ad26.COV2.S vaccine versus placebo. The source is a person aged 18-60 years who received the Ad26.COV2.S COVID-19 vaccine or a placebo.

This clone was found once. The J gene is TRBJ1-2, the V gene TRBV10-3; perhaps TRBD1 as D (5 bases). Trimming took 9 bases from V and 4 from J, leaving 18 bases between them. Germline V CDR1 and CDR2: ENHRY, SYGVKD. CDR3 length: 14 residues. CDR3 sequence (DNA): TGTGCCATTAGCCCCCGGGACGGACTCTATGGCTACACCTTC. This sequence encodes CAISPRDGLYGYTF.

The J gene is TRBJ2-2, the V gene TRBV5-1; 14 positions match TRBD2. The germline V gene has CDR1 SGHRS and CDR2 YFSETQ. This CDR3 has 16 amino acids. The trim removed 4 bases at V and 6 bases at J, leaving 5 bases unmatched. For the CDR3, the DNA is TGCGCCAGCAGCCCCCGACTAGCGGGAGGGGCCGGGGAGCTGTTTTTT. Residues: CASSPRLAGGAGELFF.

The chain links TRBV11-1 to TRBJ2-1; D is uncertain. CDR1 and CDR2 from the germline V gene are SGHAT and FQDESV (reference sequence). The germline V and J ends were trimmed by 2 bases and 5 bases, with 7 bases remaining between them. CDR3 length equals 13 residues. The CDR3 DNA reads TGTGCCAGCAGCTTACCGAGCAACAATGAGCAGTTCTTC. This translates into CASSLPSNNEQFF.

Turning to this clone: This specimen includes other DNA sequences encoding the same CDR3. This chain links TRBV6-1 with TRBJ2-7; 8 bases are a match to TRBD2. The CDR3 spans 14 residues. The germline V gene has CDR1 MNHNS and CDR2 SASEGT. V dropped 2 bases and J dropped 3; count of bases not matched to a gene: 3. CDR3 amino acids: CASSETGGGYEQYF. DNA for the CDR3: TGTGCCAGCAGTGAAACGGGGGGGGGCTACGAGCAGTACTTC.

The V call is TRBV6-2 or TRBV6-3, the J call TRBJ2-5; 7 bases align to TRBD2. The junction had 3 bases not matched to a gene; V was cut back by 4 bases and J by 1 base. This CDR3 is 14 amino acids long. Germline V gene data show CDR1 as MNHEY and CDR2 as SVGEGT. This CDR3 reads CASSSSGGQETQYF. In nucleotides, the CDR3 is TGTGCCAGCAGTTCTAGCGGAGGCCAAGAGACCCAGTACTTC.

The chain employs TRBV5-1 and TRBJ2-7; 10 bases fit TRBD2. The germline V gene has CDR1 SGHRS and CDR2 YFSETQ. CDR3 length: 17 residues. Germline trimming cut 4 bases from V and 5 bases from J; bases unmatched to any gene: 15. CDR3 bases: TGCGCCAGCAGCCCTGGACAGAATCTAGCGGGAGACAACGAGCAGTACTTC. Translated: CASSPGQNLAGDNEQYF.

V usage is TRBV6-5 and J usage is TRBJ2-7; possible D gene TRBD1, 6 bases. V lost 2 bases to trimming and J lost 5 bases, with 19 bases between them. Looked up from germline, CDR1 is MNHEY and CDR2 is SVGAGI. The CDR3 has 16 residues. Here the CDR3 reads CASSYLSVGGANEQYF. Written as DNA, the CDR3 is TGTGCCAGCAGTTACCTGAGCGTAGGGGGAGCCAACGAGCAGTACTTC.

V is TRBV3-1 (or the pseudogene TRBV3-2) and J is TRBJ2-7, with 11 bases fitting TRBD1. Germline trimming cut 4 bases from V and 4 bases from J; bases unmatched to any gene: 3. The germline V gene has CDR1 LGHDT and CDR2 YNNKEL (reference sequence). The CDR3 contains 14 residues. The CDR3 sequence: CASSRTGGWYEQYF. The CDR3 nucleotides read TGTGCCAGCAGCCGGACAGGGGGCTGGTACGAGCAGTACTTC.

The chain couples TRBV5-8 to TRBJ1-1; D gene uncertain. This CDR3 has 15 residues. Between the trimmed V and J ends, which lost 0 bases and 0 bases, there was a span of 9 bases. CDR1 is SGHTS and CDR2 is YDEGEE in the germline V gene. Here the CDR3 reads CASSLGSSMNTEAFF. The CDR3 coding sequence is TGTGCCAGCAGCTTGGGTTCGAGTATGAACACTGAAGCTTTCTTT.

With regard to this clone: In this CDR3 the conserved last residue, phenylalanine or tryptophan, is missing, so a read error is likely. V and J are TRBV7-2 and TRBJ1-2, with 9 bases identical to TRBD1. This CDR3 contains 16 residues. Germline CDR1 reads SGHTA; CDR2 reads FQGNSA. V gave up 0 bases and J gave up 4 bases; unmatched junction bases: 6. The CDR3 spells CASSLAMDRGGYGYTL. The DNA for the CDR3 is TGTGCCAGCAGCTTAGCCATGGACAGGGGAGGCTATGGCTACACCCTC.

The genes are TRBV6-5 and TRBJ2-7, with 10 bases that match TRBD1. The J segment lost 5 bases and the V segment lost 6 bases, leaving 10 bases of the junction unmatched. In germline, CDR1 is MNHEY, CDR2 SVGAGI. The CDR3 runs to 15 residues. The CDR3 is CASSPLTGGSNEQYF. The DNA for the CDR3 is TGTGCCAGCAGCCCCTTGACAGGGGGCAGTAACGAGCAGTACTTC.

The chain employs TRBV29-1 and TRBJ2-5; the D gene is possibly TRBD1 (7 bases). Trimming shortened V by 3 bases and J by 5 bases, and 13 bases separated the two germline ends. Germline CDR1 SQVTM, CDR2 ANQGSEA. The CDR3 contains 13 residues. The CDR3 nucleotides read TGCAGCGTTGAGGAGGGGGCAAGGGAGACCCAGTACTTC. It is translated as CSVEEGARETQYF.

The chain couples TRBV9 to TRBJ1-3; TRBD1 agrees at 9 bases. The CDR3 length is 16 residues. V dropped 3 bases and J dropped 2; count of bases not matched to a gene: 6. Germline CDR1 is SGDLS and CDR2 is YYNGEE. CDR3 amino acids: CASSATGGYAGNTIYF. CDR3 DNA: TGTGCCAGCAGCGCAACAGGGGGCTACGCTGGAAACACCATATATTTT.

This chain uses TRBV27 with TRBJ2-7; 9 bases align to TRBD1. The CDR3 is 15 residues long. V shed 5 bases and J 2 bases; nucleotides not matched to a gene: 7. Germline values: CDR1 MNHEY, CDR2 SMNVEV (reference sequence). The CDR3 spells CASSTLRDRAYEQYF. In DNA, the CDR3 is TGTGCCAGCAGTACACTCCGGGACAGGGCCTACGAGCAGTACTTC.

This clone is a singleton in its sample. The chain couples TRBV4-2 to TRBJ2-2; 9 positions agree with TRBD2. Germline V CDR1 and CDR2: LGHNA, YNFKEQ. V lost 1 base to trimming and J lost 0 bases; unmatched junction nucleotides: 6. The CDR3 runs to 18 residues. CDR3: CASSQGVLAGSNTGELFF. For the CDR3, the DNA is TGTGCCAGCAGCCAAGGTGTTCTAGCGGGATCGAACACCGGGGAGCTGTTTTTT.

This clone came up once. The rearrangement joins TRBV11-2 to TRBJ2-5, with 7 bases that match TRBD2. The trim removed 5 bases at V and 0 bases at J, leaving 6 bases unmatched. The CDR3 has 15 residues. Per the germline V gene, CDR1 is SGHAT and CDR2 is FQNNGV. This chain's CDR3 is CASSQLADYQETQYF. In DNA, the CDR3 is TGTGCCAGCAGCCAGCTAGCGGACTACCAAGAGACCCAGTACTTC.

The sample holds one count of this clone. The rearrangement uses TRBV21-1 and TRBJ2-7; TRBD1 is the table's D call and was not checked against the DNA. TRBV21-1 is described as a pseudogene. This CDR3 contains 17 residues. Here the CDR3 DNA reads TGTGCCAGCAGCAAAGGAGGGGGGACAGGGGTGTCCTACGAGCAGTACTTC. This gives the protein CASSKGGGTGVSYEQYF.

The V call is TRBV5-6, the J call TRBJ2-2; unclear D gene. The CDR3 sequence is 15 residues long. Per germline, CDR1 SGHDT and CDR2 YYEEEE. V was pared by 4 bases and J by 5 bases, with 15 bases between. The CDR3 coding sequence is TGTGCCAGCAGCGTGTGGAACCTGGGAACCGGGGAGCTGTTTTTT. Translated: CASSVWNLGTGELFF.

The rearrangement uses TRBV4-3 and TRBJ2-7, with D perhaps matching TRBD1 (6 bases). The germline CDR1 and CDR2 sequences are LGHNA and YSLEER. The CDR3 is made up of 15 amino acids. V was shortened by 0 bases and J by 2 bases, with 11 bases between the two germline ends. The CDR3 sequence: CASSQEHRDPYEQYF. Here the CDR3 DNA reads TGCGCCAGCAGCCAAGAGCACAGGGACCCCTACGAGCAGTACTTC.

CDR3 DNA sequence: TGTGCCAGCAGCCAATGGGCTAGCGGGAGCTACGAGCAGTACTTC. Its protein product is CASSQWASGSYEQYF. The rearrangement uses TRBV14 and TRBJ2-7; TRBD2 aligns across 10 bases. The CDR3 length is 15 residues. V was pared by 2 bases and J by 3 bases, with 4 bases of the junction left unmatched. Germline V gene lookup returns CDR1 SGHDN and CDR2 FVKESK. The full variable domain, rest sourced from reference TRBV14 and TRBJ2-7, is EAGVTQFPSHSVIEKGQTVTLRCDPISGHDNLYWYRRVMGKEIKFLLHFVKESKQDESGMPNNRFLAERTGGTYSTLKVQPAELEDSGVYFCASSQWASGSYEQYFGPGTRLTVT.